The rows below give T cell receptor beta chains drawn from one sample of a study of shared clonotypes between healthy human individuals. Repertoires were generated with immunoSEQ multiplex PCR, while TCRdb's copy carries only in-frame clones and drops some. The sample has 1.4 million to 1.5 million clones; around 97% are singletons. The specimen sequenced was naive CD4+ T cells sorted from blood. Receptors originate from a young man in good health. Both conserved end residues are part of each CDR3. D genes are given only for firm matches. For some rows the clone size is stated as once, few or many, or as a class when expanded; others skip it.

CDR3aa,CDR3nt,d_gene,v_gene,abundance,j_gene
CASSAGGPNTEAFF,TGCGCCAGCAGCGCCGGGGGCCCGAACACTGAAGCTTTCTTT,.,TRBV5-1,.,TRBJ1-1
CASGTRVSQYTDTQYF,TGTGCCAGCGGGACTAGAGTTTCCCAATACACAGATACGCAGTATTTT,TRBD2,TRBV27,.,TRBJ2-3
CASGPGYPGETQYF,TGTGCCAGCGGACCGGGATATCCAGGGGAGACCCAGTACTTC,.,TRBV6-5,once,TRBJ2-5
CASALGNILVTETQYF,TGCGCCAGCGCCCTGGGGAATATACTGGTTACGGAGACCCAGTACTTC,.,TRBV5-1,.,TRBJ2-5
CASSLSWWETQYF,TGTGCCAGCAGCTTAAGTTGGTGGGAGACCCAGTACTTC,.,TRBV7-2,.,TRBJ2-5
CASRKRQGYTEAFF,TGTGCCAGTAGAAAGCGGCAAGGGTACACTGAAGCTTTCTTT,.,TRBV19,.,TRBJ1-1
CASTTTGGGQETQYF,TGTGCCAGCACCACGACAGGGGGAGGACAAGAGACCCAGTACTTC,TRBD1,TRBV6-6,.,TRBJ2-5
CASSLYGQGRKNTEAFF,TGTGCCAGCAGTTTATACGGCCAGGGGCGCAAAAACACTGAAGCTTTCTTT,.,TRBV27,once,TRBJ1-1
CASSRQVGIRTSGYNEQFF,TGTGCCAGCAGCCGACAGGTTGGGATTAGGACTAGCGGTTACAATGAGCAGTTCTTC,TRBD2,TRBV5-8,.,TRBJ2-1
CASSLVQADHWNEQFF,TGCGCCAGCAGCCTGGTCCAGGCCGACCACTGGAATGAGCAGTTCTTC,.,TRBV5-1,.,TRBJ2-1
CASSPRMAEPYNEQFF,TGTGCCAGCTCACCACGAATGGCGGAGCCCTACAATGAGCAGTTCTTC,.,TRBV18,.,TRBJ2-1
CASSSAVGPNSYEQYF,TGTGCCAGCAGCTCCGCCGTTGGTCCGAATTCCTACGAGCAGTACTTC,.,TRBV28,.,TRBJ2-7
CASSVDLAGVNGELFF,TGTGCCAGCAGCGTAGACCTAGCGGGAGTGAACGGGGAGCTGTTTTTT,TRBD2,TRBV9,.,TRBJ2-2
CASSLELGKSGNTIYF,TGTGCCAGCAGCTTAGAGTTGGGGAAATCTGGAAACACCATATATTTT,.,TRBV7-2,.,TRBJ1-3
CASSQTGLEDEQFF,TGTGCCAGCTCCCAGACAGGGTTGGAGGATGAGCAGTTCTTC,TRBD1,TRBV18,.,TRBJ2-1
CASSEAAPTEAFF,TGTGCCAGCAGTGAAGCGGCACCCACGGAAGCTTTCTTT,.,TRBV2,.,TRBJ1-1
CASNPTHPPADTQYF,TGTGCCAGTAATCCGACTCACCCCCCGGCAGATACGCAGTATTTT,.,TRBV19,.,TRBJ2-3
CASSETTYLGYTF,TGTGCCAGCAGTGAAACGACCTATCTCGGCTACACCTTC,.,TRBV6-1,.,TRBJ1-2
CASSEYPTSGNTIYF,TGTGCCAGCAGTGAATACCCCACCTCTGGAAACACCATATATTTT,.,TRBV2,.,TRBJ1-3
CASSYSVAKNNEQFF,TGTGCCAGCAGTTACTCGGTCGCAAAAAACAATGAGCAGTTCTTC,.,TRBV6-6,.,TRBJ2-1
CASSVERTSGSSNEQFF,TGTGCCAGCAGCGTAGAAAGGACTAGCGGGAGTTCCAATGAGCAGTTCTTC,TRBD2,TRBV9,.,TRBJ2-1
CAISEQIAGGNEQFF,TGTGCCATCAGTGAGCAGATAGCGGGAGGCAATGAGCAGTTCTTC,TRBD2,TRBV10-3,.,TRBJ2-1
CASSSTRGGLVPFF,TGCGCCAGCAGCTCCACCCGCGGAGGGTTGGTTCCTTTCTTT,.,TRBV5-1,.,TRBJ1-1
CASSPQVEETQYF,TGCGCCAGCAGCCCTCAAGTTGAAGAGACCCAGTACTTC,.,TRBV5-1,.,TRBJ2-5
CASSSGTGGQETQYF,TGCGCCAGCAGCTCCGGGACAGGAGGACAAGAGACCCAGTACTTC,TRBD1,TRBV5-1,.,TRBJ2-5
CASSILPGPGSGTGELFF,TGTGCCAGTAGTATTCTCCCGGGCCCTGGGAGTGGTACCGGGGAGCTGTTTTTT,.,TRBV19,.,TRBJ2-2
CASSYSQGAYEQYF,TGTGCCAGCAGTTACTCACAGGGAGCCTACGAGCAGTACTTC,.,TRBV6-6,.,TRBJ2-7
CASSGLGPNPYNEQFF,TGTGCCAGCAGTGGCCTCGGGCCGAACCCCTACAATGAGCAGTTCTTC,.,TRBV6-4,.,TRBJ2-1
CASRKTVQETQYF,TGTGCCAGCAGAAAGACAGTTCAAGAGACCCAGTACTTC,.,TRBV6-5,.,TRBJ2-5